The clone carrying this T cell receptor beta chain appeared many times. The antigen is unknown. This sample stems from a study of glioma-infiltrating T cells. Study observations and caveats: Non-neoplastic patients had below-expected tissue-blood divergence, while all gliomas exceeded expectation. Tissue and blood shared very few CDR3 sequences.

The CDR3 covers 13 residues. Germline CDR1 reads LNHDA; CDR2 reads SQIVND (reference sequence). The V and J ends lost 3 bases and 5 bases respectively, with 8 bases between them. TCR alpha and beta CDR3 regions were amplified from RNA using iRepertoire nested multiplex PCR. Input was 100-400 ng of tissue mRNA or PBMC total RNA. TCRdb reprocessed the multiplex PCR reads with MiXCR, giving one entry per CDR3 protein. The sample shows 150,000 to 200,000 distinct CDR3 sequences, over 25% of them seen only once. The TCR originated in a human donor with low-grade glioma or glioblastoma, undergoing nonglioma brain surgery, or in good health (not recorded which). This sequence joins TRBV19 and TRBJ1-5; D is undetermined. The sample comprised glioma tissue, nonneoplastic brain tissue, or PBMCs (not recorded which). CDR3: CASSIATDQPQHF. The CDR3 nucleotides read TGTGCCAGTAGTATCGCGACGGATCAGCCCCAGCATTTT.